Listed below are T cell receptor beta chains from one sample, sequenced in a study of blood T cells in healthy people across ages. In TCRdb, the 5' RACE reads were re-called with MiXCR into one record per CDR3 protein. The data hold hundreds of thousands of distinct CDR3 sequences, with 20% to 25% observed a single time. The sequenced sample consisted of blood. The receptors here all came from a man between 65 and 85 years old in good health. CDR3s include the opening cysteine and the closing phenylalanine or tryptophan. A D gene is named only where the DNA matches it firmly. The listing skips clone size in some rows; elsewhere it reads once, few, many or a size class.

TRBJ2-3,.,TRBV6-5,.,CASSFTFTDTQYF
TRBJ2-7,many,TRBV7-9,.,CASSLDGLAAREQYF
TRBJ1-2,few,TRBV28,.,CASSLQLPIQPNYGYTF
TRBJ2-7,.,TRBV5-1,.,CASSIPGPKDEQYF
TRBJ2-7,few,TRBV20-1,.,CSAGERVTYEQYF
TRBJ2-1,.,TRBV12-3/TRBV12-4,.,CASNGAGNAQFF
TRBJ2-5,.,TRBV7-2,.,CASSSESETQYF
TRBJ2-3,.,TRBV7-2,TRBD2,CASSLAAASGQDTQYF
TRBJ2-6,.,TRBV29-1,.,CSATGSSGANVLTF
.,.,TRBV3-1,TRBD2,CASSQERLAKYNEQFF
TRBJ2-7,few,TRBV28,TRBD2,CASSQGLVYEQYF
TRBJ2-1,.,TRBV6-1,TRBD1,CASLTGQGYTSSYNEQFF
TRBJ2-1,few,TRBV11-2,TRBD2,CASSLTTSGREQFF
TRBJ1-4,.,TRBV7-8,TRBD1,CASSPRPGQGDFGKLFF
TRBJ2-3,.,TRBV6-1,.,CASSEWVSAGRSTDTQYF
TRBJ2-7,.,TRBV3-1,TRBD1,CASSPPTGMDEQYF
TRBJ2-5,few,TRBV29-1,.,CSVPREGQETQYF
TRBJ2-3,.,TRBV12-3/TRBV12-4,.,CASTVKAREGTDTQYF
.,.,TRBV10-3,.,CAISVGQHYEQYF
TRBJ2-7,.,TRBV6-5,.,CASTKAGGAWAEQYF
TRBJ1-2,.,TRBV7-2,.,CASSQVGRGGNGYTF
TRBJ1-3,.,TRBV20-1,.,CSARMVNSGNTIYF
TRBJ2-3,.,TRBV6-5,.,CASSYSYTDTQYF
TRBJ2-1,few,TRBV9,.,CASSPLYRADEQFF
TRBJ2-7,.,TRBV3-1,.,CASSQGLDGEQYF
TRBJ2-3,.,TRBV7-9,TRBD2,CASSFTSGSAITQYF
TRBJ2-5,.,TRBV7-7,.,CASSFSINRGDTETQYF
TRBJ2-7,.,TRBV12-3/TRBV12-4,TRBD2,CASMVSSGSYEQYF
TRBJ2-5,.,TRBV6-6,.,CASSPGTLQETQYF
TRBJ2-3,few,TRBV7-3,TRBD2,CASSEGRGKRDTQYF
TRBJ2-1,.,TRBV7-3,TRBD2,CASSLAGTRRNNEQFF
.,.,TRBV2,.,CASSVGKETQYF
TRBJ1-2,many,TRBV20-1,.,CSARDSGQAYGYTF
TRBJ2-7,few,TRBV6-6,.,CASRATTGDNYEQYF
TRBJ2-7,few,TRBV18,TRBD2,CASSPEGLERLGQYF
TRBJ2-1,.,TRBV11-2,.,CASSLTRGNNEQFF
TRBJ2-7,few,TRBV7-9,.,CASSLGVRGEQYF
TRBJ1-3,.,TRBV7-6,TRBD1,CASSPLTGGSGNTIYF
TRBJ2-3,few,TRBV4-3,.,CASSQDVGGGMSDTQYF
TRBJ2-4,.,TRBV25-1,.,CASSDPGAAKNIQYF
TRBJ2-5,many,TRBV7-2,.,CASSLDLQGGVTQYF
TRBJ1-4,few,TRBV5-1,.,CASSLDSLPTNEKLFF
TRBJ1-2,.,TRBV21-1,.,CASSKTSLQDHIF
.,.,TRBV5-1,.,CASTGVRGSYEQYF
TRBJ2-7,many,TRBV4-2,TRBD2,CASSQLLAGGYEQYF
TRBJ2-5,.,TRBV6-5,TRBD2,CASSYRGGSETQYF
TRBJ2-5,few,TRBV20-1,TRBD1,CGAQDRGGTQYF
TRBJ2-3,.,TRBV9,.,CASSVKDFHTDTQYF